This entry lists 17 T cell receptor beta chains sequenced from one sample in a study of blood T cells in healthy people across ages (dated by TCRdb to the mid-2010s). Libraries were made using 5' RACE. These reads were obtained on an Illumina HiSeq 2500. A second PCR of about 7 to 12 cycles was run with a J-beta primer mix and a sample-barcoded 5' primer. TCRdb handled the public reads itself, with Q25 trimming in fastp and clone calling in MiXCR, and kept productive beta chains. Each record represents a unique CDR3 protein, reported with the most common genes and DNA among its rows. Present in this sample are roughly 500,000 distinct CDR3 sequences, around 24% of which were seen just once. 8.5% to 9.5% of the sample is taken by the ten largest. These data were also filed under a second study, of T cells of mothers and their children.

Sequencing was done on a sample of blood. These receptors originate from a boy aged 5 to 17 in good health.

V is TRBV28 and J is TRBJ1-6; D perhaps matches TRBD1 (6 bases). CDR1 and CDR2 (germline): MDHEN, SYDVKM. This CDR3 is built from 17 residues. Between the trimmed V and J ends, which lost 4 bases and 9 bases, there was a span of 22 bases. The CDR3 sequence is CASSSPSPTGVSSPLHF. CDR3 DNA: TGTGCCAGCAGTTCCCCTTCCCCGACAGGAGTAAGTTCACCCCTCCACTTT.

This clonotype was seen a few times. J is TRBJ2-1 and V is TRBV4-3; D might be TRBD2 (6 bases). Trimming cost V 1 base and J 5 bases, with 12 bases left between them. The CDR3 covers 15 residues. Germline V lookup: CDR1 LGHNA, CDR2 YSLEER. Here the CDR3 reads CASSQAGLGNNEQFF. As DNA, the CDR3 is TGCGCCAGCAGCCAAGCGGGACTCGGGAACAATGAGCAGTTCTTC.

J is TRBJ2-5 and V is TRBV4-3; no clear D. Near its end, the DNA agrees better with TRBJ2-7, so the J call may be wrong. CDR1 LGHNA and CDR2 YSLEER come from the germline V gene. This CDR3 is 13 amino acids long. The DNA of the CDR3 is TGCGCCAGCAGCCAAGATCTAAGCGCCGAGCAGTACTTC. Translation gives CASSQDLSAEQYF.

This clonotype was observed a few times. The rearrangement uses TRBV20-1 and TRBJ2-5; 7 bases fit TRBD2. The J call could be wrong; TRBJ2-1 is a better fit for the DNA end. From germline, CDR1 is DFQATT and CDR2 SNEGSKA (reference sequence). The CDR3 spans 19 residues. CDR3 sequence: CSARVYGGSHGHTDNEQFF. DNA for the CDR3: TGCAGTGCTAGAGTGTATGGCGGGAGTCATGGCCATACAGACAATGAGCAGTTCTTC.

The rearrangement links TRBV2 to TRBJ2-5; 9 nucleotides agree with TRBD2. The end of the DNA fits TRBJ2-1 better, so the J call may be wrong. From germline, CDR1 is SNHLY and CDR2 FYNNEI. The CDR3 totals 14 residues. The CDR3 DNA follows: TGTGCCAGCAGCATCGCCAGACTAGCGGATGAGCAGTTCTTC. Encoded protein: CASSIARLADEQFF.

This rearrangement joins TRBV18 to TRBJ2-7; the match to TRBD2 covers 9 bases. V shed 2 bases and J 3 bases; nucleotides not matched to a gene: 8. This CDR3 is 16 amino acids long. The germline CDR1 and CDR2 sequences are KGHSH and LQKENI. CDR3 in amino acids: CASSPAGLAGHYEQYF. CDR3 in DNA: TGTGCCAGCTCACCAGCGGGCCTAGCGGGGCACTACGAGCAGTACTTC. Filled out from reference TRBV18 and TRBJ2-7, the complete variable domain reads NAGVMQNPRHLVRRRGQEARLRCSPMKGHSHVYWYRQLPEEGLKFMVYLQKENIIDESGMPKERFSAEFPKEGPSILRIQQVVRGDSAAYFCASSPAGLAGHYEQYFGPGTRLTVT.

This clonotype has more than one count but fewer than ten. The chain combines TRBV6-6 with TRBJ2-5; possibly TRBD2 for D (7 bases). This CDR3 is 14 amino acids long. V was pared by 0 bases and J by 7 bases, with 12 bases between. The germline CDR1 and CDR2 sequences are MNHNY and SVGAGI (reference sequence). The CDR3 DNA reads TGTGCCAGCAGTTACTCTTCAGGGGAGGGGACCCAGTACTTC. It codes for CASSYSSGEGTQYF.

This clonotype was recorded a few times. The chain links TRBV27 to TRBJ1-6; 10 nucleotides agree with TRBD1. The CDR3 length is 15 residues. V dropped 5 bases and J dropped 8; count of bases not matched to a gene: 6. Per germline, CDR1 MNHEY and CDR2 SMNVEV (reference sequence). Here the CDR3 reads CASSIRQGAYSPLHF. Here the CDR3 DNA reads TGTGCCAGCAGTATCAGACAGGGGGCTTATTCACCCCTCCACTTT.

This clonotype was counted between two and nine times. The rearrangement joins TRBV7-9 to TRBJ2-1, with D hard to call. The CDR3 is 12 residues long. Germline assignment: CDR1 SEHNR and CDR2 FQNEAQ (reference sequence). V lost 6 bases and J lost 2, with 5 bases in between. This CDR3 reads CASRGPYNEQFF. CDR3 coding DNA: TGTGCCAGCAGAGGCCCCTACAATGAGCAGTTCTTC.

The chain has TRBV20-1 and TRBJ2-7, with unresolved D. Germline V gene data show CDR1 as DFQATT and CDR2 as SNEGSKA (reference sequence). This CDR3 is built from 12 residues. In DNA form, the CDR3 reads TGCAGCCCCCACGCCTTGGCCTACGAGCAGTACTTC. Protein: CSPHALAYEQYF.

V usage is TRBV28 and J usage is TRBJ2-3; D unresolved. Germline V gene sequence: CDR1 MDHEN, CDR2 SYDVKM. V was trimmed by 8 bases and J by 5 bases, leaving 8 bases between them. The CDR3 extends over 11 amino acids. The CDR3 DNA sequence: TGTGCCAGCTGTGAGGTAGATACGCAGTATTTT. Translation: CASCEVDTQYF.

The chain carries TRBV5-5 and TRBJ1-1; the match to TRBD1 covers 8 bases. The germline gives CDR1 SGHKS, CDR2 YYEKEE (reference sequence). This CDR3 is built from 16 residues. Trimming at V came to 4 bases and at J to 2 bases, leaving 10 bases not matched to a gene. The CDR3 spells CASSRGGQGINTEAFF. DNA for the CDR3: TGTGCCAGCAGCCGAGGAGGACAGGGTATAAACACTGAAGCTTTCTTT.

This rearrangement joins TRBV28 to TRBJ2-3, with 9 bases fitting TRBD2. The CDR3 extends over 14 amino acids. V shed 6 bases and J 8 bases; nucleotides not matched to a gene: 9. Germline V gene sequence: CDR1 MDHEN, CDR2 SYDVKM. Here the CDR3 reads CASRTSGGVGTQYF. Written as DNA, the CDR3 is TGTGCCAGCAGGACTAGCGGAGGGGTGGGTACGCAGTATTTT.

This clonotype was detected only a few times. This sequence joins TRBV20-1 and TRBJ1-1; 8 nucleotides align to TRBD1. The CDR3 spans 14 residues. The germline V gene has CDR1 DFQATT and CDR2 SNEGSKA (reference sequence). Germline trimming cut 3 bases from V and 1 base from J; bases unmatched to any gene: 4. CDR3 nucleotides: TGCAGTGCTAGGATTGGGACAGGGAACACTGAAGCTTTCTTT. It encodes CSARIGTGNTEAFF.

This clonotype occurred a few times. J is TRBJ2-1 and V is TRBV9, with D perhaps assigned TRBD1 or TRBD2 (5 bases each). Per the germline V gene, CDR1 is SGDLS and CDR2 is YYNGEE. V gave up 0 bases and J gave up 4 bases, with 11 bases separating them. The CDR3 spans 15 residues. CDR3 bases: TGTGCCAGCAGCGTAGATGTTGGGGGATACAATGAGCAGTTCTTC. This encodes CASSVDVGGYNEQFF.

The sample holds many counts of this clonotype. The CDR3 spells CASSVKGNYGYTF. The CDR3 region has the DNA TGTGCCAGCAGTGTAAAGGGGAACTATGGCTACACCTTC. The chain recombines TRBV27 with TRBJ1-2; tentative D call: TRBD1 (5 bases). In germline, CDR1 is MNHEY, CDR2 SMNVEV (reference sequence). The ends were cut back, 5 bases at V and 2 bases at J, with 9 bases in the middle. This CDR3 is built from 13 residues.

The J gene is TRBJ2-7, the V gene TRBV29-1, with 7 bases that match TRBD2. The CDR3 is 11 residues long. CDR1 and CDR2 (germline): SQVTM, ANQGSEA. With 6 bases clipped from V and 2 bases from J, the junction kept 1 base outside the gene matches. The CDR3 loop is CSVREAYEQYF. CDR3 DNA: TGCAGCGTACGGGAGGCCTACGAGCAGTACTTC.